Each of the 3 T cell receptor beta chains below was sequenced from the same sample in a study of post-analysis software for immune sequencing data. Unique molecular identifiers were present in the TCR beta cDNA libraries. TCRdb recomputed calls from the PCR reads with MiXCR, one row per CDR3 protein. The sample has approximately 660,000 distinct CDR3 sequences; over 45% are singletons. Study observations and caveats: TRBV5-6, TRBV5-1 and TRBV20-1 were among roughly five TRBV segments more frequent in patients than controls.

Their cognate antigens are unknown. Sequencing was carried out using blood. All receptors come from a girl aged 2 to 10 with multiple sclerosis.

The V call is TRBV2, the J call TRBJ2-3, with D perhaps given as TRBD1 or TRBD2 (5 bases each). Germline values: CDR1 SNHLY, CDR2 FYNNEI. Trimming pared 5 bases from V and 7 bases from J, leaving 19 bases between. The CDR3 contains 15 residues. As DNA, the CDR3 is TGTGCCAGCAGTACGACCGGGACCACCATTAATACGCAGTATTTT. Its protein is CASSTTGTTINTQYF.

The chain is built from TRBV6-6 and TRBJ2-7; maybe TRBD1 (6 bases). Deletions cut 4 bases from V and 0 bases from J, with 13 bases between. CDR3 length equals 15 residues. Germline CDR1 is MNHNY and CDR2 is SVGAGI (reference sequence). The CDR3 region is CASSFTGSSSYEQYF. The CDR3 nucleotides are TGTGCCAGCAGTTTCACAGGGTCCAGCTCCTACGAGCAGTACTTC.

The CDR3 bases are TGTGCCAGCAGCACTCGGACAGGTCTCTCCTACAATGAGCAGTTCTTC. This translates into CASSTRTGLSYNEQFF. This rearrangement joins TRBV7-2 to TRBJ2-1, with 7 bases aligning to TRBD1. Germline loops: CDR1 SGHTA, CDR2 FQGNSA. The junction had 7 bases not matched to a gene; V was cut back by 5 bases and J by 0 bases. This CDR3 contains 16 residues.